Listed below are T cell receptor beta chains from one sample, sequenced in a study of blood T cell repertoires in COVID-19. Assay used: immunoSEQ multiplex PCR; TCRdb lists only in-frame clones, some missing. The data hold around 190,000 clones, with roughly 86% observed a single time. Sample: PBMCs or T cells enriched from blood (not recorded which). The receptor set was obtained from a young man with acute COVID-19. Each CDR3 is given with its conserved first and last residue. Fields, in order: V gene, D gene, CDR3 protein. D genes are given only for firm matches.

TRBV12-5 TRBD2 CASALSTSPSTDTQYF
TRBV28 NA CASTPRGPAFTTPLHF
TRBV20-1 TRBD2 CSASESGSGADTQYF
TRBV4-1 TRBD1 CASSPRSEGAVYGYTF
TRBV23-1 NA CASSQTDLTGNTEAFF
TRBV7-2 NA CASSLGPGRSEAFF
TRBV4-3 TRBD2 CASSQEASGTAEQFF
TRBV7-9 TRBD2 CASSLGLAGGETQYF
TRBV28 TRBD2 CASETGGTGELFF
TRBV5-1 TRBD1 CASSLTGQGPYEQYF
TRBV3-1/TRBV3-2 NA CASSREALYNEQFF
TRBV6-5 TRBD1 CASSSTRTGKGQIF
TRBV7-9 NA CASSLDGSWNTGELFF
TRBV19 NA CASRVNRGTEAFF
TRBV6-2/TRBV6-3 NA CASSYPGIVYEQYF
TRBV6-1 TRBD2 CASSVLVGAGGNEQFF
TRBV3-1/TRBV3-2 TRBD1 CAREAGGSYEQYF
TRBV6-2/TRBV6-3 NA CASSYTEATDTQYF
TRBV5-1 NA CASSLESGFSYLNTEAFF
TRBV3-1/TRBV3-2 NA CASSLGMLLTGNSEKLFF
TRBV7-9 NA CASSSAAVSYEQYF
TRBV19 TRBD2 CASSIEGTSAAYEQYF
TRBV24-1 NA CATSGAGESSGGYTF
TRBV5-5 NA CASSGTDSAPYSPYTEAFF
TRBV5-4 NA CASSPSGRGNTEAFF
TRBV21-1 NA CASNRRWGTEAFF
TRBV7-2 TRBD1 CASSSGTVERDGYTF
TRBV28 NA CASSLDRPTGYGYTF
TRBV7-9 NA CASSSSGNGIEQYF
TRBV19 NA CASSIRSDTEAFF
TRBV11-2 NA CASSPEADTQYF
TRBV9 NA CASSVAEETQYF
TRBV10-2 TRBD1 CASSGDRASYEQYF
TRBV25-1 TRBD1 CASSETGGRNEQYF
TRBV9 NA CASSGQERYGYTF
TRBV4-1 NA CASSQGWGASGELFF
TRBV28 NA CASSLDMNTEAFF
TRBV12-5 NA CASGGGDTEAFF
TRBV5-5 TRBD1 CASSLGTGARQPQHF
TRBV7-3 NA CASSLLQGPFYEQYF
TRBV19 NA CASSIDSTGYRNIQYF
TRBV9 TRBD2 CASRRGLAGYNEQFF
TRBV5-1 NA CASSSPPPPRTELYRVDEQFF
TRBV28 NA CASKRGQPQHF
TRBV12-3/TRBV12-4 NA CASSLGRGDGYTF
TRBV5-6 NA CASSLGTGSDTF
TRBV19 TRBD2 CASKGGSGSYEQYF
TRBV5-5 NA CASSNNTGFSNQPQHF
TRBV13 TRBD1 CASSVPGQDNEQFF